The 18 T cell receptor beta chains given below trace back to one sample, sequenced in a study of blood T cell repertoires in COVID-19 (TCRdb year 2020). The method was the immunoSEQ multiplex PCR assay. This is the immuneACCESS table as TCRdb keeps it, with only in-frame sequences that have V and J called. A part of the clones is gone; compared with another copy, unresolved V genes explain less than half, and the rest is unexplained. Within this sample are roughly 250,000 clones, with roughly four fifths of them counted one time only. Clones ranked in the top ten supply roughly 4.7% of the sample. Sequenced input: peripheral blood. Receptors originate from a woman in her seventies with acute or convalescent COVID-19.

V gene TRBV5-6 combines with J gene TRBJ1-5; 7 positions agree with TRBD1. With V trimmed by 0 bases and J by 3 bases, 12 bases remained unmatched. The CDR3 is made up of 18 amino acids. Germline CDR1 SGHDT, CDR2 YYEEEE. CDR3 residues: CASSLGGPTGKSNQPQHF. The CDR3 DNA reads TGTGCCAGCAGCTTGGGGGGACCGACAGGGAAGTCCAATCAGCCCCAGCATTTT.

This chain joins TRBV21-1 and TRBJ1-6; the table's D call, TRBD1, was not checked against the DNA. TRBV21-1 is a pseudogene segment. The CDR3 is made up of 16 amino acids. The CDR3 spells CASTPVDRGIGSPLHF. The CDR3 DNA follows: TGTGCCAGCACCCCCGTGGACAGGGGAATAGGTTCACCCCTCCACTTT.

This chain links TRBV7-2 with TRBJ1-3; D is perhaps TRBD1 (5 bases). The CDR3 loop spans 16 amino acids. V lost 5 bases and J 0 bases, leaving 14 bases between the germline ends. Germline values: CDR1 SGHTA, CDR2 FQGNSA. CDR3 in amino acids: CASSLSGGNSGNTIYF. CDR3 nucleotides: TGTGCCAGCAGCCTTAGCGGGGGAAACTCTGGAAACACCATATATTTT.

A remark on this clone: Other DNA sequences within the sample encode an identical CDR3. CDR3 coding DNA: TGTGCCAGCAGGACGACAGGATCCTACGAGCAGTACTTC. Translating it yields CASRTTGSYEQYF. This rearrangement joins TRBV6-5 to TRBJ2-7, with D tentatively TRBD1 (6 bases). The CDR3 is 13 amino acids. The germline V and J ends were trimmed by 6 bases and 1 base, with 10 bases remaining between them. CDR1 and CDR2 (germline): MNHEY, SVGAGI.

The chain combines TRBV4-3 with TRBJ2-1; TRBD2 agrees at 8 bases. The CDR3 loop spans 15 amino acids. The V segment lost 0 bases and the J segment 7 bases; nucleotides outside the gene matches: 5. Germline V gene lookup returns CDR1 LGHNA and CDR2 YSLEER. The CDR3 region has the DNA TGCGCCAGCAGCCAAGATGAGCGGGGGAGGAATGAGCAGTTCTTC. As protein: CASSQDERGRNEQFF.

CDR3 nucleotides: TGTGCCAGCAGCTTAGAGGCATTTAGCAATCAGCCCCAGCATTTT. Protein sequence: CASSLEAFSNQPQHF. V is TRBV11-2 and J is TRBJ1-5; D remains ambiguous. The CDR3 sequence is 15 residues long. Deletions cut 0 bases from V and 0 bases from J, with 6 bases between. Germline loops: CDR1 SGHAT, CDR2 FQNNGV.

The CDR3: CAGQTGLSSYEQYF. CDR3 nucleotides: TGTGCCGGTCAGACAGGGTTAAGCTCCTACGAGCAGTACTTC. The chain recombines TRBV6-5 with TRBJ2-7; 7 bases line up with TRBD1. Germline-derived CDR1 and CDR2 are MNHEY and SVGAGI. The ends lost 11 bases at V and 0 bases at J; junction bases unmatched: 10. CDR3 length: 14 amino acids.

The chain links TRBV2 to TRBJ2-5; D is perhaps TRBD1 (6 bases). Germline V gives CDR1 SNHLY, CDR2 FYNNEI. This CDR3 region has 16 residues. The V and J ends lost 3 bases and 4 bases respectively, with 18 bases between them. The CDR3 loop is CASSDSVQGRGETQYF. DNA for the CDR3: TGTGCCAGCAGTGACAGTGTACAGGGTAGGGGAGAGACCCAGTACTTC.

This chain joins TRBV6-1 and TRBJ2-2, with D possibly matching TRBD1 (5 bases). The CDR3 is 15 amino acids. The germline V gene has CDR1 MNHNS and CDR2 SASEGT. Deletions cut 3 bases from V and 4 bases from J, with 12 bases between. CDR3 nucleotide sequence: TGTGCCAGCAGTGATGCTATTGGGGCCACCGGGGAGCTGTTTTTT. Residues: CASSDAIGATGELFF.

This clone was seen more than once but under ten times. In DNA, the CDR3 is TGCAGTGCTAGTGCCCCTCAGGGGGCTGGTACTGAAGCTTTCTTT. This translates into CSASAPQGAGTEAFF. The rearrangement links TRBV20-1 to TRBJ1-1; 8 nucleotides line up with TRBD1. CDR1 is DFQATT and CDR2 is SNEGSKA in the germline V gene (reference sequence). This CDR3 has 15 amino acids. V lost 3 bases to trimming and J lost 5 bases; unmatched junction nucleotides: 11.

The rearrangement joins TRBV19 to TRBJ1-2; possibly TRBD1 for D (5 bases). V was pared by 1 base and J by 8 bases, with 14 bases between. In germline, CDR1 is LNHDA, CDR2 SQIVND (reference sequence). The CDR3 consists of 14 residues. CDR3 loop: CASSIGQGLGGYTF. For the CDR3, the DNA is TGTGCCAGTAGTATAGGGCAGGGCCTTGGAGGCTACACCTTC.

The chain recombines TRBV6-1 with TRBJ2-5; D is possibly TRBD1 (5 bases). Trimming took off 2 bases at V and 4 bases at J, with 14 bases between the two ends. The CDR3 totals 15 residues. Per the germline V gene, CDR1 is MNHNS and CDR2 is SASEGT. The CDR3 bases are TGTGCCAGCAGTGAAATTGACGCCAGGGTAGAGACCCAGTACTTC. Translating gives CASSEIDARVETQYF.

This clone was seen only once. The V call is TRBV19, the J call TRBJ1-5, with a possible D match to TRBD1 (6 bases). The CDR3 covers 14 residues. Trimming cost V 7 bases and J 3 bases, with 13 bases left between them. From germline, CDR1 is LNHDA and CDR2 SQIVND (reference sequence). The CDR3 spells CASKYREANQPQHF. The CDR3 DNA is TGTGCCAGTAAGTACAGGGAAGCCAATCAGCCCCAGCATTTT.

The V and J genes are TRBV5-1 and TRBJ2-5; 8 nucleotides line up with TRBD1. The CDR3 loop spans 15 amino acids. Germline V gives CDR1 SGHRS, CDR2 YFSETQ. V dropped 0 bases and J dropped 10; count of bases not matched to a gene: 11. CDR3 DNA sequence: TGCGCCAGCAGCTTGGCTGGGACAGGCCTGGGGGACCAGTACTTC. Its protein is CASSLAGTGLGDQYF.

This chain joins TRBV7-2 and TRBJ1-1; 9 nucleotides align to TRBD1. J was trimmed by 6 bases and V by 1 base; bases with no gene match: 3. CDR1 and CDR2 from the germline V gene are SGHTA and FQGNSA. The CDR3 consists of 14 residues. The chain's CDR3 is CASSLGGTGPEAFF. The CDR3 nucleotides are TGTGCCAGCAGCTTAGGAGGGACAGGGCCTGAAGCTTTCTTT.

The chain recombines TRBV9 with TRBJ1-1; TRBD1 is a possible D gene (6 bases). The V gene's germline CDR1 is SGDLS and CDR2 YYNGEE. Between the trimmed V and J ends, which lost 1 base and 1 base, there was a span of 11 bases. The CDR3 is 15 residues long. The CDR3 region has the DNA TGTGCCAGCAGCGTAAGACAGGCGTCGAACACTGAAGCTTTCTTT. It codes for CASSVRQASNTEAFF.

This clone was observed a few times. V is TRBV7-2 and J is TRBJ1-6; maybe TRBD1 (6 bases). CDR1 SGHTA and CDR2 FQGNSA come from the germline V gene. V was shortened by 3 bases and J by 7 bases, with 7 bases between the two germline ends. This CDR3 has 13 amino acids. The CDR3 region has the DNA TGTGCCAGCAGCTTGGACAGAAATTCACCCCTCCACTTT. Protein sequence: CASSLDRNSPLHF.

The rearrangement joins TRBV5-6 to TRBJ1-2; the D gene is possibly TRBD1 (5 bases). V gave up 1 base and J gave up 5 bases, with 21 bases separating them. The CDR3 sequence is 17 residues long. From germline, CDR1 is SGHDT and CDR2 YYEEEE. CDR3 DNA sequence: TGTGCCAGCAGCTTGTCATCCGGGGGGTTCCCTTGGTATGGCTACACCTTC. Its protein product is CASSLSSGGFPWYGYTF.